This TCR beta chain was profiled in a study of T-cell reconstitution after alpha-beta-depleted transplantation in children listed by TCRdb under 2016. Background on the whole study: The study quantitatively tracked T-cell immune reconstitution after TCRalphabeta/CD19-depleted allogeneic hematopoietic cell transplantation in children using TCR repertoire profiling.

Of note for this clonotype: Its antigen remains unidentified. One end of the junction does not line up with germline, which may come from a read error.

Sample treatment or condition, as interpreted from the label and publication: allogeneic hematopoietic cell transplantation with graft depleted of TCRalphabeta T cells and CD19 B cells. The children who served as transplant recipients had been given grafts of TCRalphabeta/CD19-depleted allogeneic hematopoietic cells. What the authors observed across the whole study: The apparently early alphabetaT-cell count recovery about two months after transplant was reportedly dependent on only several hundred rapidly expanded clones derived from non-depleted graft cells. Over the following months the frequencies of hyperexpanded clones went down, and after one year T-cell counts and TCRbeta diversity were mostly credited to newly produced T cells. The high TCRbeta diversity at day 60 in some patients was ascribed to recipient T cells and intrathymic progenitors that had survived conditioning.

The CDR3 measures 17 amino acids from cysteine to phenylalanine. The CDR3 DNA has 51 bases and is translated from base 1. CDR1 is given as SEHNR and CDR2 as FQNEAQ, both from the germline V gene (reference sequence). Receptor libraries were prepared by PCR. TCRdb records Illumina HiSeq 2500 as the sequencer. Molecular barcoding was employed in the preparation of TCR libraries, with unique molecular identifiers being used to normalize TCRbeta repertoire quantification. TCRdb trimmed public reads at Q25 via fastp, called clones via MiXCR and kept in-frame beta chains. Under each unique CDR3 protein, matching rows form one entry showing the most common genes and DNA. The sample data list 550,000 to 800,000 distinct CDR3 sequences, and over 10% of these were observed just once. The biggest ten clones account for 0.79% of the sample.

The sequence was collected from a girl aged 2-15 years with congenital amegakaryocytic thrombocytopenia, due to receive a stem cell transplant. This specimen consisted of PBMCs, obtained before TCRalphabeta/CD19-depleted stem cell transplant. This sequence uses TRBV7-9 and TRBJ2-5; the D gene is perhaps TRBD1 or TRBD2, as each covers 5 bases. The sequenced DNA: TGTACCAGCAGCGCTACTCGGGACCACCCACTGATTGTAGCCCAGTACTTC. This sequence encodes CTSSATRDHPLIVAQYF.